This note documents a single T cell receptor (beta chain) sequence. This entry comes from a study of patients and donors after allogeneic stem cell transplantation. The CDR3 is 12 residues long. V lost 3 bases and J lost 6, with 11 bases in between. Germline V lookup: CDR1 DFQATT, CDR2 SNEGSKA (reference sequence). TCRdb called the RT-PCR reads again in MiXCR, with one record for every CDR3 protein. The data hold around 150,000 distinct CDR3 sequences, with 30% to 45% observed a single time. The sample consisted of blood, either unsorted or a sorted T cell fraction (not recorded which). The TCR comes from a human donor who was either an allogeneic HSCT recipient or a stem cell or donor lymphocyte infusion donor (not recorded which). It is not recorded whose cells these are; they may come from a transplant donor. The J gene is TRBJ1-1, the V gene TRBV20-1; D not certain. The chain's CDR3 is CSASREAPEAFF. CDR3 sequence (DNA): TGCAGTGCTAGTAGGGAGGCCCCTGAAGCTTTCTTT.